This TCR beta chain emerged from a study of blood T cell repertoires in COVID-19. The V gene's germline CDR1 is MNHEY and CDR2 SVGEGT. The V gene end was trimmed by 4 bases and the J gene end by 8 bases; junction bases not matched to a gene: 18. CDR3 size: 18 residues. Libraries were prepared by immunoSEQ multiplex PCR; TCRdb keeps only in-frame clonotypes and omits some of them. The sample gives more than 300,000 clones, around 87% of which show up once; 8% to 13% is in the top ten. The TCR was taken from a woman aged 30 to 39 with COVID-19, enrolled during active disease. The chain links TRBV6-2 or TRBV6-3 to TRBJ2-2, with TRBD2 identical over 8 bases. The sequencing sample was made of peripheral blood. CDR3 nucleotides: TGTGCCAGCAGTTCCAGCTCGACGGGAGGGCCCCAGCCGGGGGAGCTGTTTTTT. It encodes CASSSSSTGGPQPGELFF.